Each of the 24 T cell receptor beta chains below was sequenced from the same sample in a study of T cell responses to AZD1222 COVID-19 vaccine (dated by TCRdb to the early 2020s). Libraries were constructed by the immunoSEQ multiplex PCR assay. Sourced from immuneACCESS, this table was stored by TCRdb with only in-frame sequences that have V and J called. A share of the clones is absent; for the studies checked, an unresolved V gene accounts for under half, and the remainder has no known explanation. The sample table holds 180,000 or so clones, of which about 88% were seen once. Roughly 26% of the sample is held by the ten biggest clonotypes. The sample's time point label is to be understood as: about 28 days (+/-7) after the second vaccine dose. Sequencing used peripheral blood, obtained 28 days after the second AZD1222 dose. These receptors were obtained from an adult who received the AZD1222 COVID-19 vaccine.

This sequence joins TRBV14 and TRBJ2-7, with 11 bases lining up with TRBD2. This CDR3 region has 14 residues. Germline V gives CDR1 SGHDN, CDR2 FVKESK. Trimming took 4 bases from V and 7 from J; bases not matched to a gene: 6. The CDR3 DNA is TGTGCCAGCAGCCTACTAGCGGGAGAGGGAGAGCAGTACTTC. Translation gives CASSLLAGEGEQYF.

This rearrangement joins TRBV21-1 to TRBJ2-2; the DNA was not used to check the table's D call, TRBD1. TRBV21-1 is a documented pseudogene. The CDR3 extends over 16 amino acids. The CDR3 DNA follows: TGTGCCAGCAGGGGACAGGCGACTAGAGATCCCGGGGAGCTGTTTTTT. Its protein is CASRGQATRDPGELFF.

The chain carries TRBV29-1 and TRBJ2-7; 7 bases are a match to TRBD1. Germline CDR1 and CDR2: SQVTM and ANQGSEA. The CDR3 sequence is 14 residues long. V gave up 7 bases and J gave up 0 bases; unmatched junction bases: 9. CDR3 nucleotides: TGCAGCGCCAGACAGACAGGGAGCTCCTACGAGCAGTACTTC. It encodes CSARQTGSSYEQYF.

In the case of this clone: Other DNA sequences of this sample code for an identical CDR3. This rearrangement joins TRBV12-3 or TRBV12-4 to TRBJ1-2; D call uncertain. The CDR3 loop spans 12 amino acids. The V gene lost 3 bases and the J gene lost 8 bases, with 10 bases spanning the gap. The CDR3 nucleotides read TGTGCCAGCAGTTTCGGGCCGGGGGGCTACACCTTC. This sequence encodes CASSFGPGGYTF.

The chain carries TRBV19 and TRBJ1-5, with D perhaps TRBD1 (5 bases). Germline-derived CDR1 and CDR2 are LNHDA and SQIVND (reference sequence). The V gene lost 5 bases and the J gene lost 6 bases, with 17 bases spanning the gap. CDR3 length: 15 residues. The DNA for the CDR3 is TGTGCCAGTAGTGTGGCTGGAGGGGCGGTTCAGCCCCAGCATTTT. Amino acid sequence: CASSVAGGAVQPQHF.

This chain links TRBV19 with TRBJ1-6; TRBD1 aligns across 10 bases. Germline CDR1 LNHDA, CDR2 SQIVND (reference sequence). This CDR3 has 17 amino acids. With 9 bases clipped from V and 2 bases from J, the junction kept 10 bases outside the gene matches. CDR3 coding DNA: TGTGCCAGCCGGGACAGGGGAGAGTGGACCTATAATTCACCCCTCCACTTT. Translated, it gives CASRDRGEWTYNSPLHF.

This sequence joins TRBV11-3 and TRBJ2-3, with D possibly being TRBD2 (6 bases). The CDR3 runs 17 residues. V lost 5 bases and J lost 1, with 19 bases in between. Germline V gene data show CDR1 as SGHNT and CDR2 as YENEEA. The CDR3 DNA follows: TGTGCCAGCAGCCCATCAGGCGGGATTGTGGGCACAGATACGCAGTATTTT. Amino acids: CASSPSGGIVGTDTQYF.

This clone was picked up one time. The V gene is TRBV19, the J gene TRBJ2-1; perhaps TRBD2 as D (5 bases). Germline values: CDR1 LNHDA, CDR2 SQIVND (reference sequence). Trimming took off 4 bases at V and 4 bases at J, with 5 bases between the two ends. This CDR3 spans 12 amino acids. CDR3 sequence reads: CASSTGYNEQFF. DNA for the CDR3: TGTGCCAGTAGTACGGGGTACAATGAGCAGTTCTTC.

This clone was recorded once. Other nucleotide sequences from this sample produce the same CDR3. This sequence joins TRBV28 and TRBJ2-7; no firm D call. Trimming shortened V by 4 bases and J by 2 bases, and 3 bases separated the two germline ends. Per germline, CDR1 MDHEN and CDR2 SYDVKM. This CDR3 region has 11 residues. This CDR3 reads CASSSPYEQYF. CDR3 DNA: TGTGCCAGCAGTTCGCCCTACGAGCAGTACTTC.

This sequence joins TRBV7-9 and TRBJ2-7; 11 positions match TRBD2. J lost 2 bases, V lost 5 bases, and 8 bases had no gene match. CDR1 and CDR2 from the germline V gene are SEHNR and FQNEAQ (reference sequence). This CDR3 spans 16 amino acids. Written as DNA, the CDR3 is TGTGCCAGCAGCACCTATAGCGGGAGGGGGACCTACGAGCAGTACTTC. Its translation is CASSTYSGRGTYEQYF.

The gene calls are TRBV7-2 and TRBJ2-7; D unclear. From germline, CDR1 is SGHTA and CDR2 FQGNSA. The length of the CDR3 is 17 residues. V lost 6 bases and J lost 2, with 23 bases in between. For the CDR3, the DNA is TGTGCCAGCAGTCATTCCGCCTGGCCTATAGAACCCTACGAGCAGTACTTC. Its translation is CASSHSAWPIEPYEQYF.

This clone was counted once. V is TRBV19 and J is TRBJ1-1, with a weak D call TRBD1 (5 bases). The V and J ends lost 3 bases and 4 bases respectively, with 12 bases between them. CDR1 is LNHDA, CDR2 SQIVND, per germline (reference sequence). The CDR3 contains 14 residues. As DNA, the CDR3 is TGTGCCAGTAGTATCCCGACAGCTAGCACTGAAGCTTTCTTT. Protein product: CASSIPTASTEAFF.

This clone was seen a single time. Here the CDR3 reads CASSQEGQGGQPQHF. CDR3 nucleotide sequence: TGTGCCAGCAGCCAAGAGGGGCAGGGTGGGCAGCCCCAGCATTTT. The chain carries TRBV3-1 (or the pseudogene TRBV3-2) and TRBJ1-5, with TRBD1 as a possible D gene (5 bases). The length of the CDR3 is 15 residues. With 0 bases removed from V and 7 bases from J, the gap between germline ends came to 13 bases. Per the germline V gene, CDR1 is LGHDT and CDR2 is YNNKEL (reference sequence).

The chain links TRBV6-5 to TRBJ1-1; tentative D call: TRBD1 (5 bases). CDR1 MNHEY and CDR2 SVGAGI come from the germline V gene. The CDR3 is 15 residues long. The ends were cut back, 6 bases at V and 3 bases at J, with 17 bases in the middle. The CDR3 protein is CASSLRGGSDTEAFF. CDR3 sequence (DNA): TGTGCCAGCAGCCTTCGGGGGGGGTCAGACACTGAAGCTTTCTTT.

This clone was seen only a few times. This chain connects TRBV30 to TRBJ2-1; tentative D call: TRBD2 (6 bases). The germline gives CDR1 GTSNPN, CDR2 SVGIG (reference sequence). V lost 4 bases to trimming and J lost 8 bases, with 18 bases between them. CDR3 length: 14 amino acids. The CDR3 nucleotides are TGTGCCTGGATCCTTTCTGGAGGGCCTTATGAGCAGTTCTTC. It specifies CAWILSGGPYEQFF.

The rearrangement joins TRBV6-4 to TRBJ2-3, with 10 nucleotides matching TRBD2. The CDR3 extends over 14 amino acids. V was clipped by 3 bases and J by 5 bases; unmatched bases: 2. The germline gives CDR1 MRHNA, CDR2 SNTAGT. CDR3 sequence reads: CASSELAGGDTQYF. Written as DNA, the CDR3 is TGTGCCAGCAGTGAATTAGCGGGAGGAGATACGCAGTATTTT.

This chain joins TRBV28 and TRBJ1-2; D gene uncertain. Germline V CDR1 and CDR2: MDHEN, SYDVKM. This CDR3 is built from 12 residues. The ends were cut back, 7 bases at V and 4 bases at J, with 10 bases in the middle. The CDR3 is CASIEGGYGYTF. DNA of the CDR3: TGTGCCAGCATCGAGGGCGGCTATGGCTACACCTTC.

This clone was detected only once. The chain carries TRBV5-4 and TRBJ2-7; 7 bases map to TRBD2. The germline V gene encodes CDR1 SGHNT and CDR2 YYREEE (reference sequence). V lost 4 bases, J lost 0 bases, and 10 bases stayed unmatched. The length of the CDR3 is 16 residues. The CDR3 is CASSHYGAGFSYEQYF. CDR3 sequence (DNA): TGTGCCAGCAGCCACTACGGAGCGGGATTCTCCTACGAGCAGTACTTC.

The chain recombines TRBV19 with TRBJ2-3; 7 bases line up with TRBD2. The CDR3 covers 16 residues. CDR1 and CDR2 (germline): LNHDA, SQIVND (reference sequence). With 2 bases clipped from V and 3 bases from J, the junction kept 8 bases outside the gene matches. The CDR3 sequence: CASSIRARGSTDTQYF. The CDR3 DNA reads TGTGCCAGTAGTATAAGGGCGCGCGGGAGTACAGATACGCAGTATTTT.

This chain joins TRBV9 and TRBJ2-1; TRBD2 matches 11 bases. CDR1 and CDR2 (germline): SGDLS, YYNGEE. The CDR3 covers 18 residues. Germline trimming cut 5 bases from V and 4 bases from J; bases unmatched to any gene: 14. CDR3 coding DNA: TGTGCCAGCAGTCAGGAGTCTAGCGGGAGGTTCCTTTACAATGAGCAGTTCTTC. Protein sequence: CASSQESSGRFLYNEQFF.

The gene calls are TRBV6-4 and TRBJ1-5, with D perhaps matching TRBD1 (5 bases). The CDR3 runs to 13 residues. V shed 2 bases and J shed 8 bases, with 10 bases lying between them. Germline lookup yields CDR1 MRHNA and CDR2 SNTAGT. CDR3 DNA: TGTGCCAGCAGTGACCGTTGGGGGGAGCCCCAGCATTTT. Translated, it gives CASSDRWGEPQHF.

V gene TRBV7-3 combines with J gene TRBJ2-1, with D tentatively TRBD1 (6 bases). V dropped 5 bases and J dropped 6 bases, with 11 bases sitting between them. Germline lookup yields CDR1 SGHTA and CDR2 FQGTGA. CDR3 length equals 13 residues. The CDR3 is CASSPDSINEQFF. The CDR3 DNA reads TGTGCCAGCAGCCCGGACAGTATCAATGAGCAGTTCTTC.

This rearrangement joins TRBV19 to TRBJ2-2; possibly TRBD1 for D (5 bases). The V gene's germline CDR1 is LNHDA and CDR2 SQIVND (reference sequence). Trimming cost V 4 bases and J 5 bases, with 11 bases left between them. This CDR3 comprises 14 residues. The CDR3 spells CASSSQGGTGELFF. The CDR3 DNA sequence: TGTGCCAGTAGTAGCCAGGGTGGAACCGGGGAGCTGTTTTTT. The full variable domain, its missing parts supplied by reference TRBV19 and TRBJ2-2, is DGGITQSPKYLFRKEGQNVTLSCEQNLNHDAMYWYRQDPGQGLRLIYYSQIVNDFQKGDIAEGYSVSREKKESFPLTVTSAQKNPTAFYLCASSSQGGTGELFFGEGSRLTVL.

The V and J genes are TRBV6-5 and TRBJ2-2; TRBD1 is a possible D gene (5 bases). The CDR3 contains 14 residues. Germline V gene lookup returns CDR1 MNHEY and CDR2 SVGAGI. Trimming removed 2 bases from V and 4 bases from J, with 8 bases in between. As DNA, the CDR3 is TGTGCCAGCAGTTACAAGGGGTTCACCGGGGAGCTGTTTTTT. Protein product: CASSYKGFTGELFF.